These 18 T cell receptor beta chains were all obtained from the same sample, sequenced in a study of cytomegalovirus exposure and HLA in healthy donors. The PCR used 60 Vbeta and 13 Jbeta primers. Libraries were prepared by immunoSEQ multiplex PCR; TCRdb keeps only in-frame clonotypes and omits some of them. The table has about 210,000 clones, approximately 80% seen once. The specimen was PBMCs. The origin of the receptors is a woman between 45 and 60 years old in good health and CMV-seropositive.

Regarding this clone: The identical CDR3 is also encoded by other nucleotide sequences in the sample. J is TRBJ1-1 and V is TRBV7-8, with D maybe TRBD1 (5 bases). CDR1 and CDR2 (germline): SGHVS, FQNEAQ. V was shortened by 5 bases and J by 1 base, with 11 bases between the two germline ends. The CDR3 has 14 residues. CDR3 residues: CASSPGLKNTEAFF. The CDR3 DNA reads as TGTGCCAGCAGCCCGGGACTAAAGAACACTGAAGCTTTCTTT.

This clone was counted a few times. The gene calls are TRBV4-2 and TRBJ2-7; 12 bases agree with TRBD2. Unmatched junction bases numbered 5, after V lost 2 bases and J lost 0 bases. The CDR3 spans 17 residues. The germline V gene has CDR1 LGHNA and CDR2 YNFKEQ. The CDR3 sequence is CASSQRSTSGGSYEQYF. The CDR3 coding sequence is TGTGCCAGCAGCCAAAGGTCGACTAGCGGGGGCTCCTACGAGCAGTACTTC.

In DNA, the CDR3 is TGTGCCAGCAGACCCCAGGGACTTGGAAACACCATATATTTT. Translating it yields CASRPQGLGNTIYF. The chain carries TRBV6-6 and TRBJ1-3, with a weak D call TRBD1 (5 bases). In germline, CDR1 is MNHNY, CDR2 SVGAGI (reference sequence). The CDR3 has 14 amino acids. V lost 6 bases and J lost 3, with 12 bases in between.

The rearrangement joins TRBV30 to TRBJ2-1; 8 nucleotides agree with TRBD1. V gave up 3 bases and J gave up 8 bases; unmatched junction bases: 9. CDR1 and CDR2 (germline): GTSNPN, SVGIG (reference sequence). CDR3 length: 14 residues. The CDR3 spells CAWSGRGPPDEQFF. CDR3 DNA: TGTGCCTGGAGCGGCAGGGGGCCTCCGGATGAGCAGTTCTTC.

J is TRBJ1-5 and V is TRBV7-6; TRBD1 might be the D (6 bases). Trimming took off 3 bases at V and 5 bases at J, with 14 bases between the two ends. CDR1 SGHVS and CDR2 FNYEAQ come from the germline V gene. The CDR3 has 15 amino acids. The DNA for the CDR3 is TGTGCCAGCAGCTTTACCAGGGGTTGGGATCAGCCCCAGCATTTT. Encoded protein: CASSFTRGWDQPQHF.

The CDR3 reads CASSWDRGDEQFF. DNA of the CDR3: TGTGCCAGCAGCTGGGACAGGGGTGATGAGCAGTTCTTC. The rearrangement uses TRBV7-6 and TRBJ2-1; TRBD1 aligns across 10 bases. J lost 8 bases, V lost 4 bases, and 2 bases had no gene match. The CDR3 has 13 residues. Germline CDR1 SGHVS, CDR2 FNYEAQ. The entire variable domain, with the rest obtained from reference TRBV7-6 and TRBJ2-1, is as follows: GAGVSQSPRYKVTKRGQDVALRCDPISGHVSLYWYRQALGQGPEFLTYFNYEAQQDKSGLPNDRFSAERPEGSISTLTIQRTEQRDSAMYRCASSWDRGDEQFFGPGTRLTVL.

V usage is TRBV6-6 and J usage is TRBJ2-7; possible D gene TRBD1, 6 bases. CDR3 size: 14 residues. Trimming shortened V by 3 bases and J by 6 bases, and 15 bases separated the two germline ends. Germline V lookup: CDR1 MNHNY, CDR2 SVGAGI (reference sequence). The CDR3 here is CASSYRQATVEQYF. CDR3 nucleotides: TGTGCCAGCAGTTATCGACAGGCTACAGTCGAGCAGTACTTC.

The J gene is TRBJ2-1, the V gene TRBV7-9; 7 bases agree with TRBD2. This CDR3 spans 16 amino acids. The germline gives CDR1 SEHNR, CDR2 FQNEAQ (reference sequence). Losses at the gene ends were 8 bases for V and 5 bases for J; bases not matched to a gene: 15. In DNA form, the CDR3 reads TGTGCCAGCGGTCGACTAGCCCAACCTAGGAACAATGAGCAGTTCTTC. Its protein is CASGRLAQPRNNEQFF.

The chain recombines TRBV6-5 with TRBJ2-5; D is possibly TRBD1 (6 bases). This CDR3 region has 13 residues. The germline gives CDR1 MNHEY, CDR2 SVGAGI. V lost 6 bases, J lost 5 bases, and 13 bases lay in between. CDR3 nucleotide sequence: TGTGCCAGCAGGTCGGGACAAAGGGAGACCCAGTACTTC. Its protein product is CASRSGQRETQYF.

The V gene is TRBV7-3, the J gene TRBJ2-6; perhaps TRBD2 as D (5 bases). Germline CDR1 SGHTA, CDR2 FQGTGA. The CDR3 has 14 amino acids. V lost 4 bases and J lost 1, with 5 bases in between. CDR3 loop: CASSSGSGANVLTF. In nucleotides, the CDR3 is TGTGCCAGCAGCTCGGGATCTGGGGCCAACGTCCTGACTTTC.

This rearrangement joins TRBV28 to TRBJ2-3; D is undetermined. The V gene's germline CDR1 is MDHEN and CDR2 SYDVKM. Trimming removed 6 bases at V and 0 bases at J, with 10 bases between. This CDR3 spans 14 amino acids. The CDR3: CASRPPQSTDTQYF. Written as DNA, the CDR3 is TGTGCCAGCAGACCCCCTCAGAGCACAGATACGCAGTATTTT.

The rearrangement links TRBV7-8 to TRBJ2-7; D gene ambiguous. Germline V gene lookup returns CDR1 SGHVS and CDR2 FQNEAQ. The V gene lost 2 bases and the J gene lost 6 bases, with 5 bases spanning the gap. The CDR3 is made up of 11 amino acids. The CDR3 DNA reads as TGTGCCAGCAGCTTATATATCGAGCAGTACTTC. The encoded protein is CASSLYIEQYF.

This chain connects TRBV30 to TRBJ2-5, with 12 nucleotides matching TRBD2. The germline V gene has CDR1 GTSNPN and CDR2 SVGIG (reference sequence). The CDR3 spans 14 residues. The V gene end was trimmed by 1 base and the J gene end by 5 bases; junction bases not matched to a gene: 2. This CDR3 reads CAWSALAGGETQYF. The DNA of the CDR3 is TGTGCCTGGAGTGCGCTAGCGGGGGGGGAGACCCAGTACTTC.

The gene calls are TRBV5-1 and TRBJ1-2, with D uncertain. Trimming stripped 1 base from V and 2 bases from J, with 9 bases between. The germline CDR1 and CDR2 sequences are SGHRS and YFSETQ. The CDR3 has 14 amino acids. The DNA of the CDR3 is TGCGCCAGCAGCTTGAATCACGGGAACTATGGCTACACCTTC. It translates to CASSLNHGNYGYTF.

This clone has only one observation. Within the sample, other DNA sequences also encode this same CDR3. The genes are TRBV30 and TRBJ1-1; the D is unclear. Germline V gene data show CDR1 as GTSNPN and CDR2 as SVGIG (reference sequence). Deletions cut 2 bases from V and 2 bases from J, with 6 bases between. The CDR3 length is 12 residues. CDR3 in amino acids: CAWSRVNTEAFF. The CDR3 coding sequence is TGTGCCTGGAGTCGGGTCAACACTGAAGCTTTCTTT.

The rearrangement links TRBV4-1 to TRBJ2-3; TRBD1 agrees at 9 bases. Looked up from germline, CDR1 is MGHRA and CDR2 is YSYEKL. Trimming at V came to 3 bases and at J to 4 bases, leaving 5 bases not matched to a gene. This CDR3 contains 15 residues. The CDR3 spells CASSHRDRAADTQYF. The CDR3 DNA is TGCGCCAGCAGCCACCGGGACAGGGCAGCAGATACGCAGTATTTT.

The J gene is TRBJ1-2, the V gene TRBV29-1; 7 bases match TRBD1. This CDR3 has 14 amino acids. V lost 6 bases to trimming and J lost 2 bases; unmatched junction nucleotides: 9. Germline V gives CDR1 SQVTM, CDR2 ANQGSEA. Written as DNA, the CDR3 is TGCAGCGTCGGCGGAGACAGGGAGAACTATGGCTACACCTTC. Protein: CSVGGDRENYGYTF.

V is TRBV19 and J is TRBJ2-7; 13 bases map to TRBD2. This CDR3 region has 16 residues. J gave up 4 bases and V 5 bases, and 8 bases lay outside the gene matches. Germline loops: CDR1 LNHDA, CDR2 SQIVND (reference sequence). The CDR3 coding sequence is TGTGCCAGTAGTCCGCCTGGGACTAGCGGGGTTTACGAGCAGTACTTC. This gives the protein CASSPPGTSGVYEQYF.